A single sample is the source of the 18 T cell receptor beta chains below, sequenced in a study of cytomegalovirus exposure and HLA in healthy donors. Primers: 60 Vbeta forward and 13 Jbeta reverse. The table came from immunoSEQ multiplex PCR; TCRdb's copy has only in-frame clones and leaves some out. The sample has 100,000 to 150,000 clones, roughly 78% seen once. The sample comprised PBMCs. The receptors here all came from a man aged 25 to 45 in good health and CMV-seropositive.

This clone was counted only a few times. This chain connects TRBV7-2 to TRBJ2-3; no reliable D call. The CDR3 has 13 residues. Germline V gene sequence: CDR1 SGHTA, CDR2 FQGNSA. V was clipped by 0 bases and J by 6 bases, with 7 bases between them. The CDR3 loop reads CASSLAGHDTQYF. CDR3 in DNA: TGTGCCAGCAGCTTAGCTGGCCATGATACGCAGTATTTT.

The rearrangement uses TRBV7-9 and TRBJ2-5, with 7 bases matching TRBD2. V dropped 5 bases and J dropped 5; count of bases not matched to a gene: 8. CDR1 and CDR2 (germline): SEHNR, FQNEAQ (reference sequence). This CDR3 comprises 14 residues. The CDR3, as DNA: TGTGCCAGCAGCGCCACCGGTAGCGGGGAGACCCAGTACTTC. It specifies CASSATGSGETQYF.

The chain employs TRBV28 and TRBJ1-2, with D unclear. V was shortened by 10 bases and J by 6 bases, with 21 bases between the two germline ends. The germline V gene encodes CDR1 MDHEN and CDR2 SYDVKM. The CDR3 sequence is 14 residues long. The CDR3 is CATKTPSMGDGYTF. In DNA form, the CDR3 reads TGTGCCACCAAGACCCCGTCGATGGGAGATGGCTACACCTTC.

This clone appeared once. The genes are TRBV28 and TRBJ2-7, with 7 nucleotides matching TRBD1. The germline V gene encodes CDR1 MDHEN and CDR2 SYDVKM. J was trimmed by 3 bases and V by 6 bases; bases with no gene match: 5. The CDR3 runs to 13 residues. The CDR3 bases are TGTGCCAGCAGACGGACAGGAAACTACGAGCAGTACTTC. Translating gives CASRRTGNYEQYF.

The chain employs TRBV28 and TRBJ2-1, with 8 bases aligning to TRBD2. The germline V gene encodes CDR1 MDHEN and CDR2 SYDVKM. The CDR3 runs 17 residues. The junction had 10 bases not matched to a gene; V was cut back by 4 bases and J by 2 bases. CDR3 protein: CASSSPGGRGTYNEQFF. The DNA for the CDR3 is TGTGCCAGCAGTTCTCCGGGGGGGCGGGGGACCTACAATGAGCAGTTCTTC.

This clone is a singleton in its sample. This chain connects TRBV5-1 to TRBJ2-3; weak D call: TRBD1 (6 bases). V gave up 4 bases and J gave up 5 bases, with 8 bases separating them. The CDR3 loop spans 12 amino acids. Germline CDR1 SGHRS, CDR2 YFSETQ. Written as DNA, the CDR3 is TGCGCCAGCAGCGAGACAGGAGATACGCAGTATTTT. Translation gives CASSETGDTQYF.

This rearrangement joins TRBV19 to TRBJ2-3, with D perhaps TRBD1 (6 bases). CDR1 is LNHDA and CDR2 is SQIVND in the germline V gene (reference sequence). V was shortened by 1 base and J by 2 bases, with 10 bases between the two germline ends. This CDR3 is 15 amino acids long. CDR3 coding DNA: TGTGCCAGTAGTATAGTTGGACAGCCCACAGATACGCAGTATTTT. Translated, it gives CASSIVGQPTDTQYF.

The chain uses TRBV11-2 and TRBJ2-7; 9 bases map to TRBD1. The CDR3 runs 16 residues. Germline V gene sequence: CDR1 SGHAT, CDR2 FQNNGV. Trimming removed 3 bases from V and 5 bases from J; junction bases left unmatched: 11. The CDR3 is CASSLTPGQGVHEQYF. Written as DNA, the CDR3 is TGTGCCAGCAGCTTGACCCCGGGACAGGGTGTCCACGAGCAGTACTTC.

V is TRBV5-6 and J is TRBJ2-7, with 9 positions matching TRBD1. This CDR3 spans 15 amino acids. CDR1 and CDR2 from the germline V gene are SGHDT and YYEEEE. J was trimmed by 5 bases and V by 6 bases; bases with no gene match: 12. CDR3 bases: TGTGCCAGCATCCTAACAGGGGGCCCCCTGGACGAGCAGTACTTC. This gives the protein CASILTGGPLDEQYF.

This clone was observed a few times. The chain employs TRBV9 and TRBJ1-2, with D possibly TRBD1 on 5 matching bases. V dropped 5 bases and J dropped 7 bases, with 15 bases sitting between them. Looked up from germline, CDR1 is SGDLS and CDR2 is YYNGEE. The CDR3 loop spans 13 amino acids. CDR3 region: CASRGTGRGGYTF. CDR3 coding DNA: TGTGCCAGCAGGGGTACTGGAAGGGGTGGCTACACCTTC. Filled out from reference TRBV9 and TRBJ1-2, the complete variable domain reads DSGVTQTPKHLITATGQRVTLRCSPRSGDLSVYWYQQSLDQGLQFLIQYYNGEERAKGNILERFSAQQFPDLHSELNLSSLELGDSALYFCASRGTGRGGYTFGSGTRLTVV.

The sample holds a few counts of this clone. The chain recombines TRBV4-3 with TRBJ2-5; 9 bases fit TRBD2. The germline V gene encodes CDR1 LGHNA and CDR2 YSLEER. V lost 1 base, J lost 5 bases, and 8 bases stayed unmatched. The CDR3 is 16 residues long. CDR3 amino acids: CASSQGLAGAGETQYF. CDR3 sequence (DNA): TGCGCCAGCAGCCAAGGGTTAGCGGGAGCCGGGGAGACCCAGTACTTC.

This rearrangement joins TRBV2 to TRBJ2-7, with D perhaps TRBD1 (6 bases). CDR1 is SNHLY and CDR2 is FYNNEI in the germline V gene. This CDR3 comprises 13 residues. Trimming removed 3 bases at V and 2 bases at J, with 8 bases between. This CDR3 is CASSDTGTYEQYF. The CDR3, as DNA: TGTGCCAGCAGTGATACAGGGACCTACGAGCAGTACTTC.

The V call is TRBV30, the J call TRBJ2-3, with TRBD2 as a possible D gene (6 bases). Germline-derived CDR1 and CDR2 are GTSNPN and SVGIG (reference sequence). V lost 3 bases and J 3 bases, leaving 10 bases between the germline ends. The CDR3 length is 13 residues. The CDR3, as DNA: TGTGCCTGGAGGGAGGGACCGACAGATACGCAGTATTTT. Protein: CAWREGPTDTQYF.

The rearrangement uses TRBV10-1 and TRBJ2-7; D may be TRBD2 (5 bases). There are 14 residues in the CDR3. V shed 4 bases and J shed 6 bases, with 16 bases lying between them. Germline V gene data show CDR1 as WNHNN and CDR2 as SYGVQD (reference sequence). In DNA, the CDR3 is TGCGCCAGCAGTGCTAGCCGGGCCGGGGTCGAGCAGTACTTC. Protein sequence: CASSASRAGVEQYF.

The genes are TRBV27 and TRBJ2-3; 10 nucleotides align to TRBD2. J was trimmed by 6 bases and V by 0 bases; bases with no gene match: 6. CDR1 and CDR2 from the germline V gene are MNHEY and SMNVEV (reference sequence). This CDR3 region has 16 residues. The CDR3 nucleotides read TGTGCCAGCAGTTTATCGGCTAGCGGGAGTATCGATACGCAGTATTTT. This sequence encodes CASSLSASGSIDTQYF.

The chain uses TRBV30 and TRBJ2-7; 9 bases line up with TRBD1. Germline V gene data show CDR1 as GTSNPN and CDR2 as SVGIG (reference sequence). The CDR3 spans 14 residues. The ends lost 4 bases at V and 3 bases at J; junction bases unmatched: 7. The CDR3 DNA reads as TGTGCCTGGACTCCCGGGACAGGGCTCTACGAGCAGTACTTC. Residues: CAWTPGTGLYEQYF. The variable domain in full, completed from reference TRBV30 and TRBJ2-7, reads SQTIHQWPATLVQPVGSPLSLECTVEGTSNPNLYWYRQAAGRGLQLLFYSVGIGQISSEVPQNLSASRPQDRQFILSSKKLLLSDSGFYLCAWTPGTGLYEQYFGPGTRLTVT.

V and J are TRBV21-1 and TRBJ1-4; TRBD1 is taken as the D call from the table, unchecked against the DNA. TRBV21-1 is tagged as a pseudogene. The CDR3 length is 16 residues. In DNA, the CDR3 is TGTGCCAGCAGCCCCAGCCAGGAAGGAACTAATGAAAAACTGTTTTTT. Amino acids: CASSPSQEGTNEKLFF.

The chain recombines TRBV7-6 with TRBJ2-2; TRBD1 matches 8 bases. From germline, CDR1 is SGHVS and CDR2 FNYEAQ. V was clipped by 3 bases and J by 3 bases; unmatched bases: 3. This CDR3 has 15 residues. The CDR3 loop is CASSFSDRDTGELFF. In DNA, the CDR3 is TGTGCCAGCAGCTTTTCGGACAGGGACACCGGGGAGCTGTTTTTT.